Each of the 24 T cell receptor beta chains below was sequenced from the same sample in a study of technical replicates of blood from a few donors (TCRdb year 2017). The library was prepared using the immunoSEQ multiplex PCR assay. TCRdb's version of the immuneACCESS table is confined to in-frame rearrangements and falls short of the full clone set. An unresolved V gene accounts for under half of the shortfall where checked; the remainder is of unknown origin. Recorded for this sample are approximately 80,000 clones; approximately 89% of them occurred a single time. Jointly, the top ten make up approximately 0.42% of the sample. What was sequenced was T cells isolated from PBMCs. The receptor source for this set is a human donor in good health.

The chain uses TRBV27 and TRBJ2-2; 11 bases line up with TRBD2. With V trimmed by 1 base and J by 5 bases, 9 bases remained unmatched. This CDR3 is 18 amino acids long. Germline-derived CDR1 and CDR2 are MNHEY and SMNVEV (reference sequence). The CDR3 DNA reads TGTGCCAGCAGTTTATTAGCGGGAGGGCCGATTGTAACCGGGGAGCTGTTTTTT. Translation gives CASSLLAGGPIVTGELFF.

The chain joins TRBV4-3 to TRBJ2-1, with 16 positions matching TRBD2. With 4 bases clipped from V and 9 bases from J, the junction kept 3 bases outside the gene matches. CDR1 is LGHNA and CDR2 is YSLEER in the germline V gene. This CDR3 contains 15 residues. CDR3 loop: CASSLGTSGRGEQFF. CDR3 coding DNA: TGCGCCAGCAGCCTTGGGACTAGCGGGAGGGGTGAGCAGTTCTTC.

This clone appeared a single time. This chain connects TRBV9 to TRBJ1-1, with D possibly TRBD1 on 5 matching bases. CDR3 size: 14 residues. CDR1 is SGDLS and CDR2 is YYNGEE in the germline V gene. The ends were cut back, 2 bases at V and 3 bases at J, with 11 bases in the middle. DNA of the CDR3: TGTGCCAGCAGCGTGGGGCAAATCGACACTGAAGCTTTCTTT. Protein: CASSVGQIDTEAFF.

The chain recombines TRBV7-9 with TRBJ2-1; 14 positions agree with TRBD2. This CDR3 spans 15 amino acids. V gave up 5 bases and J gave up 8 bases; unmatched junction bases: 5. Germline CDR1 SEHNR, CDR2 FQNEAQ (reference sequence). This chain's CDR3 is CASSQTSGRAHEQFF. The CDR3 nucleotides read TGTGCCAGCAGCCAGACTAGCGGGAGGGCCCATGAGCAGTTCTTC.

CDR3 sequence reads: CASSVGPRGLTVYEQYF. CDR3 coding DNA: TGTGCCAGCAGCGTAGGCCCTAGGGGACTAACTGTCTACGAGCAGTACTTC. The rearrangement uses TRBV9 and TRBJ2-7; 7 bases are shared with TRBD2. Germline-derived CDR1 and CDR2 are SGDLS and YYNGEE. The ends lost 0 bases at V and 3 bases at J; junction bases unmatched: 12. The CDR3 loop spans 17 amino acids.

J is TRBJ2-1 and V is TRBV5-4; D possibly corresponds to TRBD2 (6 bases). The CDR3 is 12 residues long. Trimming took off 2 bases at V and 9 bases at J, with 9 bases between the two ends. CDR1 is SGHNT and CDR2 is YYREEE in the germline V gene (reference sequence). CDR3 bases: TGTGCCAGCAGCTTATGGCGGGGTGAGCAGTTCTTC. It specifies CASSLWRGEQFF.

This clone was recorded once. The chain is built from TRBV16 and TRBJ2-7; D possibly corresponds to TRBD2 (6 bases). CDR3 size: 14 residues. Between the trimmed V and J ends, which lost 5 bases and 2 bases, there was a span of 13 bases. In germline, CDR1 is KGHSY, CDR2 FQNENV. CDR3 region: CASSYGSLTYEQYF. Here the CDR3 DNA reads TGTGCCAGCAGCTACGGGAGTTTGACCTACGAGCAGTACTTC.

This chain links TRBV5-4 with TRBJ1-1; D gene unclear. Trimming removed 3 bases from V and 7 bases from J, with 7 bases in between. This CDR3 spans 11 amino acids. Germline CDR1 reads SGHNT; CDR2 reads YYREEE (reference sequence). The CDR3 sequence: CASSSGSEAFF. CDR3 sequence (DNA): TGTGCCAGCAGCTCCGGTAGTGAAGCTTTCTTT.

This clone was recorded a few times. This rearrangement joins TRBV11-3 to TRBJ2-1, with a possible D match to TRBD2 (6 bases). V was cut by 0 bases and J by 7 bases, with 10 bases left in between. Germline V gene data show CDR1 as SGHNT and CDR2 as YENEEA. The CDR3 contains 14 residues. The CDR3 DNA sequence: TGTGCCAGCAGCTTAGAGTGGGGGGTAAATGAGCAGTTCTTC. It yields the protein CASSLEWGVNEQFF.

The chain employs TRBV27 and TRBJ2-7; D unresolved. V was pared by 2 bases and J by 2 bases, with 7 bases between. Per the germline V gene, CDR1 is MNHEY and CDR2 is SMNVEV (reference sequence). CDR3 length equals 13 residues. The CDR3 loop reads CASSLHATYEQYF. The CDR3 DNA is TGTGCCAGCAGTTTACATGCTACCTACGAGCAGTACTTC.

The chain links TRBV19 to TRBJ2-7, with D unclear. This CDR3 has 14 amino acids. Per germline, CDR1 LNHDA and CDR2 SQIVND (reference sequence). V shed 5 bases and J shed 1 base, with 12 bases lying between them. CDR3 region: CASSLLPTSYEQYF. DNA for the CDR3: TGTGCCAGTAGTTTACTACCTACATCCTACGAGCAGTACTTC.

The chain links TRBV19 to TRBJ2-1; 14 bases are shared with TRBD2. V shed 7 bases and J 7 bases; nucleotides not matched to a gene: 15. The CDR3 is 18 amino acids. Looked up from germline, CDR1 is LNHDA and CDR2 is SQIVND (reference sequence). CDR3 DNA sequence: TGTGCCAGTACCAACCCCGGGACTAGCGGGAGAAGGGGAAATGAGCAGTTCTTC. Protein sequence: CASTNPGTSGRRGNEQFF.

This clone was observed once. The rearrangement links TRBV6-5 to TRBJ1-1; no reliable D call. CDR3 length equals 14 residues. V was cut by 0 bases and J by 2 bases, with 7 bases left in between. The germline V gene has CDR1 MNHEY and CDR2 SVGAGI. CDR3 DNA sequence: TGTGCCAGCAGTTACTCGGAGGGTAACACTGAAGCTTTCTTT. Translated, it gives CASSYSEGNTEAFF.

The rearrangement joins TRBV28 to TRBJ1-5; D unclear. There are 13 residues in the CDR3. The V and J ends lost 6 bases and 4 bases respectively, with 10 bases between them. Germline values: CDR1 MDHEN, CDR2 SYDVKM. The CDR3: CASSSQLNQPQHF. DNA for the CDR3: TGTGCCAGCAGCTCACAGCTAAATCAGCCCCAGCATTTT.

The rearrangement uses TRBV6-1 and TRBJ1-1, with TRBD1 matching 7 bases. The CDR3 has 14 amino acids. Per the germline V gene, CDR1 is MNHNS and CDR2 is SASEGT. The junction had 7 bases not matched to a gene; V was cut back by 5 bases and J by 4 bases. CDR3 residues: CASSYDRVATEAFF. The CDR3 DNA reads as TGTGCCAGCAGTTATGACAGGGTAGCCACTGAAGCTTTCTTT.

This chain uses TRBV27 with TRBJ2-5; 9 bases line up with TRBD1. With V trimmed by 6 bases and J by 5 bases, 19 bases remained unmatched. Germline V gene lookup returns CDR1 MNHEY and CDR2 SMNVEV (reference sequence). There are 18 residues in the CDR3. CDR3 nucleotides: TGTGCCAGCAGGGAACTACAGGGGGCGTGGGAAGATGTGGAGACCCAGTACTTC. As protein: CASRELQGAWEDVETQYF.

V is TRBV6-6 and J is TRBJ2-1, with D possibly matching TRBD1 (5 bases). The CDR3 has 13 residues. CDR1 and CDR2 (germline): MNHNY, SVGAGI (reference sequence). With 6 bases removed from V and 7 bases from J, the gap between germline ends came to 13 bases. The CDR3 loop reads CASSQAKGNEQFF. The DNA of the CDR3 is TGTGCCAGCAGCCAGGCTAAGGGGAATGAGCAGTTCTTC.

The chain employs TRBV5-6 and TRBJ1-5; 10 nucleotides agree with TRBD1. The germline V gene encodes CDR1 SGHDT and CDR2 YYEEEE. This CDR3 has 14 amino acids. The J segment lost 6 bases and the V segment lost 1 base, leaving 1 base of the junction unmatched. The CDR3 loop is CASSLWTGGQPQHF. The DNA for the CDR3 is TGTGCCAGCAGCTTGTGGACAGGGGGTCAGCCCCAGCATTTT.

This clone was seen only a few times. The CDR3 loop reads CASSRYRANTEAFF. CDR3 nucleotide sequence: TGTGCCAGCAGCCGTTACAGGGCGAACACTGAAGCTTTCTTT. The chain couples TRBV6-6 to TRBJ1-1, with D tentatively TRBD1 (6 bases). The germline V gene has CDR1 MNHNY and CDR2 SVGAGI (reference sequence). This CDR3 spans 14 amino acids. The V gene lost 6 bases and the J gene lost 1 base, with 12 bases spanning the gap.

The sample holds one count of this clone. The CDR3 sequence: CATTKDRRLSEQYF. The CDR3 DNA is TGTGCCACCACGAAGGATAGGAGACTCTCCGAGCAGTACTTC. The chain is built from TRBV15 and TRBJ2-7, with unresolved D. Germline loops: CDR1 LNHNV, CDR2 YYDKDF (reference sequence). The V gene lost 7 bases and the J gene lost 6 bases, with 19 bases spanning the gap. The CDR3 is 14 amino acids.

This sequence joins TRBV7-3 and TRBJ1-2; 9 bases match TRBD1. The germline gives CDR1 SGHTA, CDR2 FQGTGA. Trimming cost V 4 bases and J 9 bases; bases outside gene matches: 6. This CDR3 spans 13 amino acids. CDR3 DNA: TGTGCCAGCAGCTCCGGGACAGGGCCTCGCTACACCTTC. This translates into CASSSGTGPRYTF.

This clone was seen a single time. The chain uses TRBV29-1 and TRBJ1-4, with D possibly matching TRBD1 (5 bases). The germline V gene has CDR1 SQVTM and CDR2 ANQGSEA. This CDR3 has 14 residues. With 5 bases removed from V and 4 bases from J, the gap between germline ends came to 14 bases. CDR3 region: CSVFTGTHNEKLFF. The CDR3 DNA is TGCAGCGTTTTTACAGGCACCCATAATGAAAAACTGTTTTTT.

The CDR3 DNA is TGTGCCAGCAGCTTAGATCTGGGACAGTTCAACACTGAAGCTTTCTTT. Protein product: CASSLDLGQFNTEAFF. The V gene is TRBV11-3, the J gene TRBJ1-1, with 7 bases matching TRBD1. CDR3 length: 16 amino acids. Germline values: CDR1 SGHNT, CDR2 YENEEA. Trimming took 0 bases from V and 2 from J; bases not matched to a gene: 6.

This clone was counted a single time. The chain carries TRBV27 and TRBJ2-5; 8 bases are a match to TRBD1. The junction had 4 bases not matched to a gene; V was cut back by 5 bases and J by 2 bases. The CDR3 is 14 amino acids. Germline-derived CDR1 and CDR2 are MNHEY and SMNVEV (reference sequence). CDR3 in amino acids: CASSQGQGQETQYF. CDR3 coding DNA: TGTGCCAGCAGTCAAGGACAGGGACAAGAGACCCAGTACTTC.